The 27 T cell receptor beta chains in this list originate from one sample, sequenced in a study of human T cells and chemical hapten exposure. TCRdb itself ran the RACE reads through MiXCR, one entry per CDR3 protein. The table records 96,000 or so distinct CDR3 sequences, about 9.6% of them present only once. Time point of the sample: patch test 2, 6 weeks after DPC sensitization. As to treatment: therapeutic diphenylcyclopropenone sensitization with weekly scalp DPC. The sample in question was whole blood, obtained in connection with sensitization to the hapten diphenylcyclopropenone (DPC). All receptors come from a woman aged 40 to 49 with alopecia areata. Some clones in this sample may be carry-over from other donors' samples.

Ten or more counts support this clonotype. V and J are TRBV30 and TRBJ2-1; D gene uncertain. Germline V gene lookup returns CDR1 GTSNPN and CDR2 SVGIG (reference sequence). The V end lost 6 bases, the J end lost 0 bases, and 0 bases lay between the germline ends. The CDR3 spans 10 residues. The CDR3 region is CACSYNEQFF. CDR3 DNA: TGTGCCTGCTCCTACAATGAGCAGTTCTTC.

This rearrangement joins TRBV7-9 to TRBJ2-1, with D possibly TRBD1 on 5 matching bases. Germline values: CDR1 SEHNR, CDR2 FQNEAQ (reference sequence). This CDR3 has 13 amino acids. The ends were cut back, 0 bases at V and 10 bases at J, with 10 bases in the middle. CDR3 sequence reads: CASSLAPTGEQFF. CDR3 in DNA: TGTGCCAGCAGCTTAGCCCCAACAGGAGAGCAGTTCTTC.

Many counts were recorded for this clonotype. The chain combines TRBV7-2 with TRBJ2-5; TRBD1 matches 9 bases. Germline V CDR1 and CDR2: SGHTA, FQGNSA. The J segment lost 2 bases and the V segment lost 5 bases, leaving 12 bases of the junction unmatched. CDR3 length equals 17 residues. The CDR3 here is CASSPKETGGAQETQYF. The CDR3 DNA reads TGTGCCAGCAGCCCAAAGGAGACAGGGGGGGCACAAGAGACCCAGTACTTC.

The chain joins TRBV7-2 to TRBJ2-2, with TRBD2 matching over 9 bases. The J segment lost 5 bases and the V segment lost 5 bases, leaving 6 bases of the junction unmatched. The CDR3 runs to 15 residues. Germline CDR1 SGHTA, CDR2 FQGNSA. CDR3 nucleotide sequence: TGTGCCAGCAGCCGCCTTCTAGCGGGAACCGGGGAGCTGTTTTTT. The encoded protein is CASSRLLAGTGELFF.

The chain is built from TRBV5-4 and TRBJ1-1; 7 positions agree with TRBD1. The V gene end was trimmed by 0 bases and the J gene end by 4 bases; junction bases not matched to a gene: 6. In germline, CDR1 is SGHNT, CDR2 YYREEE (reference sequence). This CDR3 has 15 amino acids. CDR3 nucleotide sequence: TGTGCCAGCAGCTTGGAAGGGGGCTTCGGCACTGAAGCTTTCTTT. Residues: CASSLEGGFGTEAFF.

A few counts support this clonotype. The rearrangement uses TRBV28 and TRBJ2-7, with a tentative D call TRBD1 (7 bases). Germline-derived CDR1 and CDR2 are MDHEN and SYDVKM. The CDR3 totals 16 residues. V was shortened by 6 bases and J by 6 bases, with 24 bases between the two germline ends. Here the CDR3 DNA reads TGTGCCAGCAGCTCCCCAACCGGCAGGGGGGTGGCCGAGCAGTACTTC. Translated: CASSSPTGRGVAEQYF.

This clonotype was recorded a few times. This chain links TRBV18 with TRBJ2-1, with 7 bases that match TRBD1. Trimming took 0 bases from V and 4 from J; bases not matched to a gene: 6. This CDR3 has 16 amino acids. Germline V gene sequence: CDR1 KGHSH, CDR2 LQKENI. The CDR3 bases are TGTGCCAGCTCACCACCATCAGGGGGATTGTACAATGAGCAGTTCTTC. It specifies CASSPPSGGLYNEQFF.

This clonotype showed up many times. This chain connects TRBV27 to TRBJ2-7, with a possible D match to TRBD2 (6 bases). V lost 2 bases and J 3 bases, leaving 14 bases between the germline ends. The CDR3 has 15 amino acids. Germline V CDR1 and CDR2: MNHEY, SMNVEV (reference sequence). The CDR3 DNA is TGTGCCAGCAGTTTACGCCAGGGACTGATCTACGAGCAGTACTTC. Its translation: CASSLRQGLIYEQYF.

This clonotype was counted between two and nine times. The chain couples TRBV5-1 to TRBJ2-1; 10 nucleotides line up with TRBD1. V lost 3 bases and J lost 4; bases outside the gene matches: 7. Germline V gene sequence: CDR1 SGHRS, CDR2 YFSETQ. The CDR3 covers 16 residues. This CDR3 reads CASSWTRDRGYNEQFF. CDR3 DNA: TGCGCCAGCAGCTGGACCCGGGACAGGGGATACAATGAGCAGTTCTTC.

CDR3 sequence reads: CASSLDPGDMNTEAFF. The DNA of the CDR3 is TGTGCCAGCAGCTTAGATCCGGGTGACATGAACACTGAAGCTTTCTTT. The J gene is TRBJ1-1, the V gene TRBV11-3, with unresolved D. V lost 0 bases, J lost 0 bases, and 11 bases lay in between. This CDR3 has 16 residues. The germline V gene encodes CDR1 SGHNT and CDR2 YENEEA. The entire variable domain, with the rest obtained from reference TRBV11-3 and TRBJ1-1, is as follows: EAGVVQSPRYKIIEKKQPVAFWCNPISGHNTLYWYLQNLGQGPELLIRYENEEAVDDSQLPKDRFSAERLKGVDSTLKIQPAELGDSAVYLCASSLDPGDMNTEAFFGQGTRLTVV.

The table lists this clonotype with many counts. The rearrangement joins TRBV7-9 to TRBJ1-2; D gene uncertain. The V end lost 1 base, the J end lost 6 bases, and 9 bases lay between the germline ends. Germline V gene data show CDR1 as SEHNR and CDR2 as FQNEAQ (reference sequence). This CDR3 comprises 13 residues. The CDR3, as DNA: TGTGCCAGCAGCTTAGTGGGCAGAGATGGCTACACCTTC. This sequence encodes CASSLVGRDGYTF.

In its sample, this clonotype was seen many times. The rearrangement joins TRBV18 to TRBJ1-4; perhaps TRBD1 as D (5 bases). In germline, CDR1 is KGHSH, CDR2 LQKENI. CDR3 length equals 17 residues. V was pared by 2 bases and J by 7 bases, with 20 bases between. The CDR3 spells CASSPELGREGTEKLFF. The CDR3 DNA sequence: TGTGCCAGCTCACCAGAACTCGGGAGGGAGGGGACTGAAAAACTGTTTTTT. Drawing the rest from reference TRBV18 and TRBJ1-4, the complete variable domain is NAGVMQNPRHLVRRRGQEARLRCSPMKGHSHVYWYRQLPEEGLKFMVYLQKENIIDESGMPKERFSAEFPKEGPSILRIQQVVRGDSAAYFCASSPELGREGTEKLFFGSGTQLSVL.

This clonotype was seen only a few times. This chain connects TRBV5-4 to TRBJ2-5; D is possibly TRBD1 or TRBD2 (5 bases each). Germline assignment: CDR1 SGHNT and CDR2 YYREEE (reference sequence). With 0 bases removed from V and 2 bases from J, the gap between germline ends came to 11 bases. This CDR3 is built from 15 residues. In DNA, the CDR3 is TGTGCCAGCAGCTTGGGAGGGGTGGCGCAAGAGACCCAGTACTTC. It specifies CASSLGGVAQETQYF.

This clonotype was observed a few times. The chain has TRBV19 and TRBJ1-5, with 11 bases matching TRBD1. J lost 5 bases, V lost 4 bases, and 13 bases had no gene match. Looked up from germline, CDR1 is LNHDA and CDR2 is SQIVND (reference sequence). The CDR3 extends over 18 amino acids. The CDR3 nucleotides are TGTGCCAGTAGTAACGCCCGGGACAGGGGGTCTTGGGATCAGCCCCAGCATTTT. This translates into CASSNARDRGSWDQPQHF.

This clonotype was seen only a few times. This chain joins TRBV4-2 and TRBJ2-7; 9 bases line up with TRBD1. Germline V gene sequence: CDR1 LGHNA, CDR2 YNFKEQ. With 3 bases clipped from V and 6 bases from J, the junction kept 6 bases outside the gene matches. This CDR3 is built from 14 residues. The CDR3 sequence is CASSQLTGGREQYF. The CDR3 coding sequence is TGTGCCAGCAGCCAGCTGACAGGGGGGCGCGAGCAGTACTTC.

This clonotype was detected only a few times. The V gene is TRBV12-3 or TRBV12-4, the J gene TRBJ2-2; D is unclear. This CDR3 has 19 residues. Trimming shortened V by 2 bases and J by 5 bases, and 24 bases separated the two germline ends. The CDR3 nucleotides are TGTGCCAGCAGTTTAATTGATTTGGGAAGGCTGGTCCTAACCGGGGAGCTGTTTTTT. Amino acid sequence: CASSLIDLGRLVLTGELFF.

This clonotype was seen repeatedly, ten times or more. The chain carries TRBV28 and TRBJ2-7; no clear D gene. Germline CDR1 is MDHEN and CDR2 is SYDVKM. The CDR3 loop spans 13 amino acids. V dropped 5 bases and J dropped 0 bases, with 8 bases sitting between them. CDR3 nucleotide sequence: TGTGCCAGCAGTCCCGTGAACTCCTACGAGCAGTACTTC. It yields the protein CASSPVNSYEQYF.

This clonotype was seen only a few times. The chain is built from TRBV7-2 and TRBJ1-5; 7 bases match TRBD1. V lost 3 bases and J lost 2; bases outside the gene matches: 1. CDR3 length equals 14 residues. Looked up from germline, CDR1 is SGHTA and CDR2 is FQGNSA. The CDR3 reads CASSFDRGNQPQHF. The CDR3 DNA sequence: TGTGCCAGCAGCTTCGACAGGGGCAATCAGCCCCAGCATTTT.

This clonotype occurred many times. The chain has TRBV27 and TRBJ2-3; D ambiguous. Trimming took off 8 bases at V and 0 bases at J, with 15 bases between the two ends. Per the germline V gene, CDR1 is MNHEY and CDR2 is SMNVEV (reference sequence). The CDR3 has 15 residues. This chain's CDR3 is CASRWSSGSTDTQYF. CDR3 in DNA: TGTGCCAGCCGTTGGAGTTCTGGGAGCACAGATACGCAGTATTTT.

This chain uses TRBV5-8 with TRBJ2-3, with D perhaps given as TRBD1 or TRBD2 (6 bases each). The CDR3 spans 15 residues. The germline V and J ends were trimmed by 4 bases and 1 base, with 13 bases remaining between them. Germline V CDR1 and CDR2: SGHTS, YDEGEE. As DNA, the CDR3 is TGTGCCAGCAGCCCCGGGGGCTCCGGCACAGATACGCAGTATTTT. This sequence encodes CASSPGGSGTDTQYF.

This clonotype was picked up many times. The CDR3 is CASSLSLWNEQFF. CDR3 bases: TGTGCCAGCAGTTTATCACTATGGAATGAGCAGTTCTTC. The genes are TRBV27 and TRBJ2-1; no firm D call. Germline CDR1 and CDR2: MNHEY and SMNVEV (reference sequence). The CDR3 spans 13 residues. Trimming cost V 0 bases and J 7 bases, with 7 bases left between them.

This clonotype was detected ten times or more. The genes are TRBV28 and TRBJ2-7; 12 bases match TRBD2. Looked up from germline, CDR1 is MDHEN and CDR2 is SYDVKM. The trim removed 6 bases at V and 0 bases at J, leaving 9 bases unmatched. This CDR3 is built from 17 residues. CDR3 region: CASSPPGLAGTSYEQYF. CDR3 nucleotides: TGTGCCAGCAGCCCCCCCGGACTAGCGGGAACCTCCTACGAGCAGTACTTC.

Points on this clonotype: One junction end does not reproduce the germline sequence, and a read error may be involved. The chain joins TRBV7-8 to TRBJ1-2; D gene unclear. CDR1 is SGHVS, CDR2 FQNEAQ, per germline. The CDR3 runs 13 residues. Written as DNA, the CDR3 is TGTGCCAGTAGCTACAGTGCTAACTATGGCTACACCTTC. It encodes CASSYSANYGYTF.

This clonotype was recorded many times. The J gene is TRBJ1-2, the V gene TRBV6-5; 7 bases map to TRBD1. V lost 7 bases to trimming and J lost 8 bases; unmatched junction nucleotides: 16. This CDR3 spans 15 amino acids. The germline CDR1 and CDR2 sequences are MNHEY and SVGAGI. As DNA, the CDR3 is TGTGCCAGCATCACGTCGCCCGGGACAGTCAGCGGCTACACCTTC. Residues: CASITSPGTVSGYTF.

This clonotype was seen only a few times. V gene TRBV21-1 combines with J gene TRBJ1-1. TRBV21-1 is assigned pseudogene status. This CDR3 is 8 amino acids long. The DNA for the CDR3 is TGTGCCAGCAGGACAGCTTTCTTT. This sequence encodes CASRTAFF.

The chain employs TRBV11-3 and TRBJ2-1; D is undetermined. Germline loops: CDR1 SGHNT, CDR2 YENEEA. Trimming shortened V by 2 bases and J by 8 bases, and 4 bases separated the two germline ends. The CDR3 length is 11 residues. CDR3 sequence reads: CASSLRDEQFF. CDR3 nucleotide sequence: TGTGCCAGCAGCTTAAGGGATGAGCAGTTCTTC.

This clonotype was detected ten times or more. This sequence joins TRBV5-4 and TRBJ2-3; a possible D gene is TRBD2 (6 bases). Trimming stripped 3 bases from V and 2 bases from J, with 7 bases between. From germline, CDR1 is SGHNT and CDR2 YYREEE (reference sequence). This CDR3 has 13 residues. The chain's CDR3 is CASSWDFTDTQYF. For the CDR3, the DNA is TGTGCCAGCAGCTGGGACTTCACAGATACGCAGTATTTT.